One and the same sample provided the 24 T cell receptor beta chains below, sequenced in a study of lymphopenia after photon versus proton radiotherapy. Method: immunoSEQ multiplex PCR; TCRdb's copy keeps in-frame clones and lacks some. The sample holds 75,000 to 90,000 clones, 83% seen once. The sample was peripheral blood, taken from a patient treated with proton-based radiotherapy. Receptors originate from a man aged 55 to 70 with pancreatic cancer.

This clone was observed a single time. J is TRBJ2-7 and V is TRBV6-5; D perhaps matches TRBD2 (5 bases). The ends were cut back, 7 bases at V and 4 bases at J, with 20 bases in the middle. The CDR3 has 15 residues. The germline V gene encodes CDR1 MNHEY and CDR2 SVGAGI. CDR3 in DNA: TGTGCCAGCACCCCTCGGAGAGAGGGTCGGTACGAGCAGTACTTC. Amino acids: CASTPRREGRYEQYF.

This clone was picked up one time. V gene TRBV27 combines with J gene TRBJ2-3; D not resolved. Germline CDR1 and CDR2: MNHEY and SMNVEV (reference sequence). Trimming cost V 3 bases and J 6 bases, with 10 bases left between them. The CDR3 loop spans 13 amino acids. Written as DNA, the CDR3 is TGTGCCAGCAGTTTTTCGGTACGTGATACGCAGTATTTT. It translates to CASSFSVRDTQYF.

The chain carries TRBV6-5 and TRBJ2-7; possibly TRBD1 for D (6 bases). This CDR3 is 11 amino acids long. Trimming left V 6 bases short and J 6 bases short, with 9 bases between. Germline V gene data show CDR1 as MNHEY and CDR2 as SVGAGI. CDR3 DNA sequence: TGTGCCAGCAGCCAACAGGGCGAGCAGTACTTC. The encoded protein is CASSQQGEQYF.

The J gene is TRBJ2-5, the V gene TRBV5-4, with D perhaps matching TRBD1 or TRBD2 (5 bases each). This CDR3 comprises 14 residues. Germline V gene data show CDR1 as SGHNT and CDR2 as YYREEE (reference sequence). The V and J ends lost 4 bases and 5 bases respectively, with 15 bases between them. The CDR3 nucleotides are TGTGCCAGCAGCGTCACAGGTCCGGGGGAGACCCAGTACTTC. As protein: CASSVTGPGETQYF.

The table lists this clone with a count of one. V gene TRBV5-6 combines with J gene TRBJ1-1; D unclear. Germline V CDR1 and CDR2: SGHDT, YYEEEE. CDR3 length equals 13 residues. The ends were cut back, 5 bases at V and 10 bases at J, with 18 bases in the middle. CDR3 loop: CASSYQDLEGAFF. The CDR3 nucleotides read TGTGCCAGCAGTTATCAGGACCTGGAGGGAGCTTTCTTT. Filled out from reference TRBV5-6 and TRBJ1-1, the complete variable domain reads DAGVTQSPTHLIKTRGQQVTLRCSPKSGHDTVSWYQQALGQGPQFIFQYYEEEERQRGNFPDRFSGHQFPNYSSELNVNALLLGDSALYLCASSYQDLEGAFFGQGTRLTVV.

The chain uses TRBV10-3 and TRBJ1-1; 12 nucleotides align to TRBD1. This CDR3 is 15 amino acids long. Germline CDR1 ENHRY, CDR2 SYGVKD. J lost 3 bases, V lost 6 bases, and 5 bases had no gene match. CDR3 coding DNA: TGTGCCATCAGACCGGGACAGGGGGCTCACACTGAAGCTTTCTTT. This gives the protein CAIRPGQGAHTEAFF.

The rearrangement uses TRBV9 and TRBJ2-5; D uncertain. Germline assignment: CDR1 SGDLS and CDR2 YYNGEE. Trimming removed 2 bases from V and 2 bases from J, with 16 bases in between. The CDR3 is 16 residues long. CDR3 sequence: CASSVRSGLTQETQYF. The CDR3 nucleotides are TGTGCCAGCAGCGTCCGCAGTGGGCTAACTCAAGAGACCCAGTACTTC.

The chain has TRBV9 and TRBJ2-7; 11 bases map to TRBD2. The CDR3 is 16 residues long. The V gene's germline CDR1 is SGDLS and CDR2 YYNGEE. V was pared by 0 bases and J by 5 bases, with 7 bases of the junction left unmatched. The CDR3 sequence: CASSVGTSGSEDEQYF. The CDR3 bases are TGTGCCAGCAGCGTAGGAACTAGCGGGAGCGAGGACGAGCAGTACTTC.

This chain joins TRBV20-1 and TRBJ2-7; D is unclear. The CDR3 length is 11 residues. Looked up from germline, CDR1 is DFQATT and CDR2 is SNEGSKA (reference sequence). Trimming took off 6 bases at V and 7 bases at J, with 13 bases between the two ends. CDR3 sequence: CSATTLREQYF. CDR3 nucleotide sequence: TGCAGTGCCACGACCCTGAGGGAGCAGTACTTC.

The genes are TRBV7-2 and TRBJ2-1; 10 bases fit TRBD1. Germline assignment: CDR1 SGHTA and CDR2 FQGNSA. With V trimmed by 4 bases and J by 7 bases, 13 bases remained unmatched. This CDR3 contains 17 residues. CDR3 amino acids: CASSSRRRQGARNEQFF. The CDR3 DNA sequence: TGTGCCAGCAGCTCCCGACGGAGACAGGGGGCGCGGAATGAGCAGTTCTTC. Full variable domain (missing parts from reference TRBV7-2 and TRBJ2-1): GAGVSQSPSNKVTEKGKDVELRCDPISGHTALYWYRQSLGQGLEFLIYFQGNSAPDKSGLPSDRFSAERTGGSVSTLTIQRTQQEDSAVYLCASSSRRRQGARNEQFFGPGTRLTVL.

V usage is TRBV5-6 and J usage is TRBJ2-3; either TRBD1 or TRBD2 may fit D (7 bases each). There are 17 residues in the CDR3. The germline CDR1 and CDR2 sequences are SGHDT and YYEEEE. Trimming removed 4 bases at V and 2 bases at J, with 20 bases between. CDR3 sequence reads: CASSPLSPGGATDTQYF. CDR3 bases: TGTGCCAGCAGCCCGCTATCCCCAGGGGGGGCCACAGATACGCAGTATTTT.

This clone was observed a handful of times. The chain uses TRBV28 and TRBJ1-2; 7 bases map to TRBD1. The CDR3 is 15 amino acids. V lost 6 bases, J lost 5 bases, and 12 bases stayed unmatched. Germline CDR1 is MDHEN and CDR2 is SYDVKM. CDR3 sequence reads: CASRDRGQVQYGYTF. For the CDR3, the DNA is TGTGCCAGCAGAGATCGCGGACAGGTTCAGTATGGCTACACCTTC.

CDR3 coding DNA: TGCGCCAGCAGCTTGGATCCGGGAGGTAGTGCAGATACGCAGTATTTT. It yields the protein CASSLDPGGSADTQYF. The V and J genes are TRBV5-1 and TRBJ2-3; TRBD2 aligns across 7 bases. The CDR3 has 16 amino acids. The junction had 8 bases not matched to a gene; V was cut back by 0 bases and J by 4 bases. CDR1 is SGHRS and CDR2 is YFSETQ in the germline V gene.

This clone is judged medium-sized. This chain connects TRBV4-1 to TRBJ1-3, with no clear D. V lost 1 base and J lost 3, with 10 bases in between. Germline V gene data show CDR1 as MGHRA and CDR2 as YSYEKL. The CDR3 consists of 15 residues. In DNA form, the CDR3 reads TGCGCCAGCAGCCAAGGTTCGTGGAGTGGAAACACCATATATTTT. Protein product: CASSQGSWSGNTIYF.

The CDR3: CASSRPGRTYEQYF. DNA for the CDR3: TGTGCCAGCAGTCGACCGGGACGGACCTACGAGCAGTACTTC. The chain couples TRBV27 to TRBJ2-7, with D possibly called TRBD1 or TRBD2 (5 bases each). With 5 bases removed from V and 2 bases from J, the gap between germline ends came to 13 bases. CDR1 is MNHEY and CDR2 is SMNVEV in the germline V gene (reference sequence). The CDR3 has 14 amino acids.

The chain combines TRBV5-1 with TRBJ2-3; 7 bases map to TRBD2. Per germline, CDR1 SGHRS and CDR2 YFSETQ. This CDR3 contains 14 residues. V was clipped by 4 bases and J by 2 bases; unmatched bases: 4. The CDR3: CASSVGLDTDTQYF. In DNA form, the CDR3 reads TGCGCCAGCAGCGTCGGACTAGACACAGATACGCAGTATTTT.

The V and J genes are TRBV6-1 and TRBJ1-4; 9 bases are a match to TRBD1. CDR3 size: 15 residues. The V gene end was trimmed by 8 bases and the J gene end by 7 bases; junction bases not matched to a gene: 11. The V gene's germline CDR1 is MNHNS and CDR2 SASEGT. The CDR3 region is CASSWGDRVGEKLFF. The CDR3, as DNA: TGTGCCAGCTCTTGGGGGGACAGGGTGGGTGAAAAACTGTTTTTT.

The V gene is TRBV7-9, the J gene TRBJ1-3; no clear D. Germline loops: CDR1 SEHNR, CDR2 FQNEAQ (reference sequence). Between the trimmed V and J ends, which lost 1 base and 7 bases, there was a span of 5 bases. This CDR3 is built from 12 residues. In DNA, the CDR3 is TGTGCCAGCAGCTTAGTTAAGAACACCATATATTTT. The encoded protein is CASSLVKNTIYF.

The J gene is TRBJ2-1, the V gene TRBV30, with 8 bases matching TRBD2. The CDR3 has 14 amino acids. Germline V gene data show CDR1 as GTSNPN and CDR2 as SVGIG (reference sequence). The ends lost 3 bases at V and 5 bases at J; junction bases unmatched: 6. CDR3 loop: CAWRPLAGHNEQFF. The CDR3 DNA reads as TGTGCCTGGAGGCCTTTAGCGGGACACAATGAGCAGTTCTTC.

V usage is TRBV4-1 and J usage is TRBJ2-7; D possibly corresponds to TRBD2 (6 bases). V was cut by 0 bases and J by 3 bases, with 18 bases left in between. CDR1 and CDR2 (germline): MGHRA, YSYEKL. The CDR3 consists of 17 residues. CDR3 sequence (DNA): TGCGCCAGCAGCCAAGACAGTAGCGGCGGGTTCGGCTACGAGCAGTACTTC. It codes for CASSQDSSGGFGYEQYF.

This clone was counted between two and nine times. This sequence joins TRBV5-1 and TRBJ2-5; possibly TRBD1 for D (6 bases). This CDR3 has 15 amino acids. Germline CDR1 and CDR2: SGHRS and YFSETQ. V was trimmed by 3 bases and J by 4 bases, leaving 16 bases between them. The CDR3 sequence is CASSSQQGSRETQYF. The CDR3 DNA sequence: TGCGCCAGCAGCTCCCAACAGGGTAGCCGAGAGACCCAGTACTTC.

The rearrangement joins TRBV28 to TRBJ2-2; tentatively, D is TRBD1 (5 bases). V gave up 7 bases and J gave up 3 bases, with 21 bases separating them. The CDR3 is 17 amino acids. CDR1 and CDR2 from the germline V gene are MDHEN and SYDVKM. The CDR3 nucleotides are TGTGCCAGCACCCGTGGATGGGGCTTCCGGGACACCGGGGAGCTGTTTTTT. This translates into CASTRGWGFRDTGELFF.

The V gene is TRBV6-1, the J gene TRBJ2-7; perhaps D is TRBD1 or TRBD2 (5 bases each). The V end lost 5 bases, the J end lost 0 bases, and 11 bases lay between the germline ends. The V gene's germline CDR1 is MNHNS and CDR2 SASEGT. This CDR3 region has 14 residues. For the CDR3, the DNA is TGTGCCAGCAGTCCGGGACCGAGCTCCTACGAGCAGTACTTC. It encodes CASSPGPSSYEQYF.

The chain uses TRBV14 and TRBJ2-5; no clear D gene. This CDR3 comprises 15 residues. Germline CDR1 is SGHDN and CDR2 is FVKESK. V was pared by 5 bases and J by 1 base, with 14 bases between. CDR3 region: CASSLGTAPQETQYF. The CDR3 region has the DNA TGTGCCAGCAGCTTGGGAACAGCACCCCAAGAGACCCAGTACTTC.